Each of the 7 T cell receptor beta chains below was sequenced from the same sample in a study of blood T cell repertoires in COVID-19. Some clones are missing from TCRdb's copy, which holds only in-frame ones; the method was immunoSEQ multiplex PCR. The repertoire has about 370,000 clones, roughly 90% of them found once; the top ten carry less than 2%. Sequencing was done on a sample of PBMCs or T cells enriched from blood (not recorded which). Receptor source: a woman in her thirties who had recovered from COVID-19.

This clone has a single count. The chain couples TRBV20-1 to TRBJ1-2, with D maybe TRBD1 (5 bases). V lost 8 bases, J lost 5 bases, and 9 bases lay in between. The CDR3 consists of 10 residues. The germline CDR1 and CDR2 sequences are DFQATT and SNEGSKA (reference sequence). CDR3 region: CSPRGYGYTF. CDR3 sequence (DNA): TGCAGTCCGCGGGGGTATGGCTACACCTTC.

The chain uses TRBV11-1 and TRBJ2-1, with 14 bases fitting TRBD2. The V gene's germline CDR1 is SGHAT and CDR2 FQDESV (reference sequence). V shed 6 bases, J shed 4 bases, and the junction held 5 bases outside the gene matches. There are 16 residues in the CDR3. CDR3 nucleotide sequence: TGTGCCAGCAGAAAGGGACTAGCGGGGGTGTACAATGAGCAGTTCTTC. As protein: CASRKGLAGVYNEQFF.

DNA for the CDR3: TGTGCTAGTGGTTTGGCGCCCGGGAGTCTCTACGAGCAGTACTTC. Its protein product is CASGLAPGSLYEQYF. The chain links TRBV12-5 to TRBJ2-7, with a weak D call TRBD2 (6 bases). Germline V gene data show CDR1 as LGHNT and CDR2 as FRNRAP. There are 15 residues in the CDR3. Trimming removed 1 base at V and 3 bases at J, with 13 bases between.

This rearrangement joins TRBV5-5 to TRBJ2-7; 8 nucleotides match TRBD2. J lost 2 bases, V lost 0 bases, and 4 bases had no gene match. The CDR3 runs 15 residues. Germline V gene lookup returns CDR1 SGHKS and CDR2 YYEKEE (reference sequence). CDR3 residues: CASSLETGGPYEQYF. The CDR3 region has the DNA TGTGCCAGCAGCTTGGAAACGGGGGGGCCCTACGAGCAGTACTTC.

The V call is TRBV9, the J call TRBJ1-5; D may be TRBD1 (6 bases). The CDR3 extends over 15 amino acids. The germline V and J ends were trimmed by 3 bases and 0 bases, with 10 bases remaining between them. Germline V gene data show CDR1 as SGDLS and CDR2 as YYNGEE. The CDR3 loop is CASSDRVYSNQPQHF. The DNA of the CDR3 is TGTGCCAGCAGCGACAGGGTTTATAGCAATCAGCCCCAGCATTTT.

This chain connects TRBV9 to TRBJ1-3; a possible D gene is TRBD1 (5 bases). The V and J ends lost 0 bases and 0 bases respectively, with 7 bases between them. The CDR3 totals 15 residues. Germline loops: CDR1 SGDLS, CDR2 YYNGEE. The CDR3 is CASSVEGFSGNTIYF. The CDR3 coding sequence is TGTGCCAGCAGCGTAGAGGGGTTCTCTGGAAACACCATATATTTT.

This clone was recorded once. This chain's CDR3 is CASSPGDRATNYGYTF. CDR3 nucleotides: TGTGCCAGCAGCCCGGGGGACAGGGCGACAAACTATGGCTACACCTTC. The V and J genes are TRBV5-4 and TRBJ1-2, with 9 bases matching TRBD1. V was clipped by 4 bases and J by 2 bases; unmatched bases: 9. CDR3 length: 16 amino acids. Per germline, CDR1 SGHNT and CDR2 YYREEE (reference sequence).